The 13 T cell receptor beta chains below come from one sample, sequenced in a study of shared clonotypes between healthy human individuals. Repertoires were generated with immunoSEQ multiplex PCR, while TCRdb's copy carries only in-frame clones and drops some. The sample contains under 600,000 clones, about 80% of which appear only once. Sequencing was done on a sample of PBMCs. The receptor source for this set is a woman in her forties in good health. Some clones in this sample may be carry-over from other donors' samples.

The CDR3 region is CASSASYNSYNEQFF. CDR3 coding DNA: TGCGCCAGCAGCGCGAGTTACAACTCCTACAATGAGCAGTTCTTC. The rearrangement links TRBV5-1 to TRBJ2-1; D is unresolved. The length of the CDR3 is 15 residues. V dropped 4 bases and J dropped 0 bases, with 11 bases sitting between them. CDR1 SGHRS and CDR2 YFSETQ come from the germline V gene.

Of note for this clone: The identical CDR3 is also encoded by other nucleotide sequences in the sample. The gene calls are TRBV7-2 and TRBJ2-3, with TRBD1 matching 10 bases. The germline V gene has CDR1 SGHTA and CDR2 FQGNSA. The CDR3 consists of 14 residues. V was pared by 3 bases and J by 4 bases, with 1 base of the junction left unmatched. The CDR3 region has the DNA TGTGCCAGCAGCTTGACAGGGGGCCCAGATACGCAGTATTTT. It translates to CASSLTGGPDTQYF.

This clone was seen once. The gene calls are TRBV19 and TRBJ2-5, with 11 bases lining up with TRBD1. Looked up from germline, CDR1 is LNHDA and CDR2 is SQIVND (reference sequence). V was pared by 5 bases and J by 5 bases, with 10 bases of the junction left unmatched. CDR3 length: 16 amino acids. The CDR3 spells CASSSPRDRGGETQYF. The CDR3 DNA follows: TGTGCCAGTAGTTCTCCCCGGGACAGGGGGGGGGAGACCCAGTACTTC.

The V and J genes are TRBV29-1 and TRBJ2-3; 9 bases fit TRBD1. V trimming: 4 bases; J trimming: 7 bases; junction bases outside the gene matches: 6. This CDR3 has 13 residues. Germline V gene data show CDR1 as SQVTM and CDR2 as ANQGSEA. The CDR3 region is CSVGGQGKNTQYF. The CDR3 DNA follows: TGCAGCGTTGGGGGACAGGGTAAAAATACGCAGTATTTT.

The rearrangement uses TRBV19 and TRBJ1-1; TRBD1 matches 8 bases. Trimming at V came to 4 bases and at J to 0 bases, leaving 1 base not matched to a gene. Germline lookup yields CDR1 LNHDA and CDR2 SQIVND (reference sequence). The CDR3 length is 14 residues. CDR3 sequence: CASSTTGVNTEAFF. DNA of the CDR3: TGTGCCAGTAGTACGACAGGGGTGAACACTGAAGCTTTCTTT.

The chain couples TRBV7-2 to TRBJ2-1, with D perhaps matching TRBD2 (6 bases). CDR3 length: 14 residues. CDR1 and CDR2 from the germline V gene are SGHTA and FQGNSA. The germline V and J ends were trimmed by 0 bases and 7 bases, with 10 bases remaining between them. CDR3 bases: TGTGCCAGCAGCTTAGCCCCGACTAGTAATGAGCAGTTCTTC. This sequence encodes CASSLAPTSNEQFF.

The J gene is TRBJ1-1, the V gene TRBV18; weak D call: TRBD1 (6 bases). V lost 5 bases and J lost 1, with 11 bases in between. Germline CDR1 and CDR2: KGHSH and LQKENI. This CDR3 comprises 14 residues. The CDR3 here is CASSAQDRNTEAFF. The CDR3 coding sequence is TGTGCCAGCTCAGCCCAGGACAGGAACACTGAAGCTTTCTTT.

The chain carries TRBV4-1 and TRBJ2-1, with 8 positions matching TRBD2. Losses at the gene ends were 4 bases for V and 7 bases for J; bases not matched to a gene: 9. The CDR3 runs to 15 residues. Germline V CDR1 and CDR2: MGHRA, YSYEKL. The CDR3 DNA reads TGCGCCAGCAGCCCGGGACTAGTCTTTTGGAATGAGCAGTTCTTC. It specifies CASSPGLVFWNEQFF.

The V and J genes are TRBV18 and TRBJ2-7, with D tentatively TRBD1 (9 bases). Trimming stripped 3 bases from V and 7 bases from J, with 22 bases between. CDR3 size: 16 residues. CDR1 and CDR2 (germline): KGHSH, LQKENI. CDR3 in DNA: TGTGCCAGCTCACCCGGGAGGGGACAGGGAAATCCGGAGCAGTACTTC. Its protein product is CASSPGRGQGNPEQYF.

This clone was picked up one time. The genes are TRBV29-1 and TRBJ2-7; perhaps TRBD2 as D (7 bases). V was shortened by 7 bases and J by 0 bases, with 19 bases between the two germline ends. CDR3 size: 15 residues. In germline, CDR1 is SQVTM, CDR2 ANQGSEA. CDR3 residues: CSAEVRGAASYEQYF. The DNA for the CDR3 is TGCAGCGCTGAGGTTCGGGGGGCCGCCTCCTACGAGCAGTACTTC.

In this sample, this clone turned up many times. The same CDR3 arises from other DNA sequences in this sample as well. The genes are TRBV15 and TRBJ2-3; 9 bases agree with TRBD1. J lost 0 bases, V lost 3 bases, and 4 bases had no gene match. Germline CDR1 LNHNV, CDR2 YYDKDF (reference sequence). The CDR3 sequence is 16 residues long. CDR3 loop: CATSRGTGGSTDTQYF. The CDR3 DNA reads as TGTGCCACCAGCAGGGGCACAGGGGGCAGCACAGATACGCAGTATTTT.

Concerning this clone itself: The same CDR3 can be traced to other DNA sequences in this sample. V usage is TRBV6-5 and J usage is TRBJ2-2, with unresolved D. Germline-derived CDR1 and CDR2 are MNHEY and SVGAGI. This CDR3 contains 12 residues. Trimming pared 6 bases from V and 2 bases from J, leaving 4 bases between. CDR3 in amino acids: CASRDNTGELFF. The DNA of the CDR3 is TGTGCCAGCAGAGATAACACCGGGGAGCTGTTTTTT.

The rearrangement joins TRBV28 to TRBJ2-3; D possibly corresponds to TRBD1 (6 bases). The germline V and J ends were trimmed by 7 bases and 2 bases, with 16 bases remaining between them. This CDR3 spans 15 amino acids. Germline V gene lookup returns CDR1 MDHEN and CDR2 SYDVKM. The CDR3 DNA follows: TGTGCCAGCACGAGCTTGGGGGCATCCACAGATACGCAGTATTTT. The encoded protein is CASTSLGASTDTQYF.